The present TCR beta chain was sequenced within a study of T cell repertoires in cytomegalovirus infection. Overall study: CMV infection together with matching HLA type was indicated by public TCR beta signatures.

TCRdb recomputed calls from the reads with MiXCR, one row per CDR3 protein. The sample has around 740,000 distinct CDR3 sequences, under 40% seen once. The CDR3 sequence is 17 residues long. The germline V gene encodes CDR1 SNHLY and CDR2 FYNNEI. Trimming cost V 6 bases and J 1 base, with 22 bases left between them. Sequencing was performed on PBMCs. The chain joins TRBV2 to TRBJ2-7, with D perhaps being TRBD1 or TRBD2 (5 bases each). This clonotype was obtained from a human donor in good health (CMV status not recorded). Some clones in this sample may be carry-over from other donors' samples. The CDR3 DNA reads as TGTGCCAGCAGGCTCCCTCCGGGGACGGGCGCTTCCTACGAGCAGTACTTC. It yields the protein CASRLPPGTGASYEQYF.